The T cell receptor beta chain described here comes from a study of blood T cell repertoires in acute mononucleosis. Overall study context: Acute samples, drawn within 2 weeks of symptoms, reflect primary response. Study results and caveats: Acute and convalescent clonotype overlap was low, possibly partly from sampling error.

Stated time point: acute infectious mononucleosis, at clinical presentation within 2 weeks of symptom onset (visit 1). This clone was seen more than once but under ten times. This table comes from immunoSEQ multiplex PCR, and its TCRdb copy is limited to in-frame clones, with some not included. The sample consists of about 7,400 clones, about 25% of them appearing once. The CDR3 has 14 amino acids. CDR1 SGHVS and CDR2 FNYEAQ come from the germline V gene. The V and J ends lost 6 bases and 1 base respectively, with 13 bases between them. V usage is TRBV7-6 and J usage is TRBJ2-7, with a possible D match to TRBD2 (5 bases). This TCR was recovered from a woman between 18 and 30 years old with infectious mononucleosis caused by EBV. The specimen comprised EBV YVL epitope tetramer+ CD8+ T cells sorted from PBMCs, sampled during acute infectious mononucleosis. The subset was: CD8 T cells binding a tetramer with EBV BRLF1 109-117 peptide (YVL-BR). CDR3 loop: CASSGYGDSYEQYF. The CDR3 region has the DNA TGTGCCAGCAGTGGCTACGGGGATTCCTACGAGCAGTACTTC.